This TCR beta chain appears in the sequencing data of a study of T cells in Graves' hyperthyroidism and ophthalmopathy. Amplified regions were TCR beta CDR3 sequences from RNA transcripts. The HTBI primer set drove a first-round RT-PCR of the TCR CDR3. TCRdb recomputed calls from the multiplex PCR reads with MiXCR, one row per CDR3 protein. The data hold about 540,000 distinct CDR3 sequences, with around 45% observed a single time. Diagnosis relied on clinical symptoms, serum thyroxine and TRAb, thyroid ultrasound and orbital computed tomography. There are 15 residues in the CDR3. V lost 5 bases to trimming and J lost 6 bases, with 15 bases between them. Per germline, CDR1 KGHDR and CDR2 SFDVKD.

The V and J genes are TRBV24-1 and TRBJ2-2, with D perhaps matching TRBD2 (6 bases). Sequenced: peripheral blood or thyroid tissue (not recorded which). The TCR was taken from a woman in her late teens or twenties with Graves' hyperthyroidism. In DNA form, the CDR3 reads TGTGCCACCAGTGCTAGCGTCTTGGGATCCGGGGAGCTGTTTTTT. This codes for CATSASVLGSGELFF.